Following are 14 T cell receptor beta chains from one sample sequenced in a study of blood T cell repertoires in COVID-19. Clones were sequenced by immunoSEQ multiplex PCR, and TCRdb holds only the in-frame ones, with some missing. The data show around 170,000 clones, around 87% seen once. The sample taken for sequencing was peripheral blood. These receptors were obtained from a man between 60 and 70 years old with COVID-19, enrolled during active disease.

The chain joins TRBV19 to TRBJ1-2, with TRBD1 matching over 10 bases. Germline CDR1 reads LNHDA; CDR2 reads SQIVND (reference sequence). This CDR3 is built from 14 residues. The V gene end was trimmed by 4 bases and the J gene end by 4 bases; junction bases not matched to a gene: 3. The CDR3 region has the DNA TGTGCCAGTAGTACAAGGACAGGGGGCTATGGCTACACCTTC. It translates to CASSTRTGGYGYTF. Full variable domain (missing parts from reference TRBV19 and TRBJ1-2): DGGITQSPKYLFRKEGQNVTLSCEQNLNHDAMYWYRQDPGQGLRLIYYSQIVNDFQKGDIAEGYSVSREKKESFPLTVTSAQKNPTAFYLCASSTRTGGYGYTFGSGTRLTVV.

CDR3 protein: CASSSSSQPQHF. The CDR3, as DNA: TGTGCCAGCAGCTCAAGTAGCCAGCCCCAGCATTTT. The chain joins TRBV7-3 to TRBJ1-5; D is unresolved. V shed 4 bases and J shed 7 bases, with 8 bases lying between them. This CDR3 comprises 12 residues. Germline V lookup: CDR1 SGHTA, CDR2 FQGTGA.

This chain uses TRBV28 with TRBJ2-1; perhaps TRBD1 as D (6 bases). Germline CDR1 is MDHEN and CDR2 is SYDVKM. V was cut by 6 bases and J by 7 bases, with 13 bases left in between. This CDR3 is built from 13 residues. The CDR3 here is CASSFTGRNEQFF. The CDR3 DNA reads as TGTGCCAGCAGCTTTACAGGGAGAAATGAGCAGTTCTTC. The variable domain in full, completed from reference TRBV28 and TRBJ2-1, reads DVKVTQSSRYLVKRTGEKVFLECVQDMDHENMFWYRQDPGLGLRLIYFSYDVKMKEKGDIPEGYSVSREKKERFSLILESASTNQTSMYLCASSFTGRNEQFFGPGTRLTVL.

The chain combines TRBV3-1 (or the pseudogene TRBV3-2) with TRBJ2-7; D not certain. The CDR3 has 15 amino acids. Germline CDR1 LGHDT, CDR2 YNNKEL (reference sequence). V was clipped by 0 bases and J by 3 bases, with 12 bases between them. CDR3 bases: TGTGCCAGCAGCCAAGATCGTAGCCGAAACTACGAGCAGTACTTC. Translated: CASSQDRSRNYEQYF.

V gene TRBV6-2 or TRBV6-3 combines with J gene TRBJ1-5; the D gene is possibly TRBD1 (5 bases). Trimming left V 5 bases short and J 3 bases short, with 14 bases between. In germline, CDR1 is MNHEY, CDR2 SVGEGT. The CDR3 is 15 residues long. The CDR3 DNA reads TGTGCCAGCAGTGCGGGACGGAACCTCAATCAGCCCCAGCATTTT. Its translation is CASSAGRNLNQPQHF.

This chain uses TRBV12-5 with TRBJ2-1; 7 bases agree with TRBD2. This CDR3 spans 16 amino acids. Per germline, CDR1 LGHNT and CDR2 FRNRAP. After removal of 5 bases from V and 1 base from J, the junction contained 8 bases not matched to a gene. CDR3 sequence (DNA): TGTGCTAGTGGTCTCCTCGGGGGGAATTCCTACAATGAGCAGTTCTTC. This codes for CASGLLGGNSYNEQFF.

CDR3: CASSYDGHSGNTIYF. CDR3 in DNA: TGTGCCAGCAGCTACGATGGCCACTCTGGAAACACCATATATTTT. The V gene is TRBV7-6, the J gene TRBJ1-3; no reliable D call. The germline V and J ends were trimmed by 4 bases and 0 bases, with 10 bases remaining between them. CDR1 is SGHVS, CDR2 FNYEAQ, per germline. The CDR3 length is 15 residues.

This clone was detected once. The chain uses TRBV6-2 or TRBV6-3 and TRBJ2-7, with TRBD2 identical over 7 bases. Germline lookup yields CDR1 MNHEY and CDR2 SVGEGT. With V trimmed by 1 base and J by 2 bases, 11 bases remained unmatched. CDR3 length: 17 residues. CDR3 nucleotide sequence: TGTGCCAGCAGTTACTTCACCGGGACTACCCCTACCTACGAGCAGTACTTC. It codes for CASSYFTGTTPTYEQYF.

This chain connects TRBV25-1 to TRBJ1-4; D call uncertain. This CDR3 has 14 residues. CDR1 and CDR2 from the germline V gene are MGHDK and SYGVNS. Trimming took 3 bases from V and 3 from J, leaving 8 bases between them. The CDR3 coding sequence is TGTGCCAGCAGTGAGGCATATTCTAATGAAAAACTGTTTTTT. This codes for CASSEAYSNEKLFF. Full variable domain (rest looked up from reference TRBV25-1 and TRBJ1-4): EADIYQTPRYLVIGTGKKITLECSQTMGHDKMYWYQQDPGMELHLIHYSYGVNSTEKGDLSSESTVSRIRTEHFPLTLESARPSHTSQYLCASSEAYSNEKLFFGSGTQLSVL.

The V gene is TRBV6-6, the J gene TRBJ1-1; TRBD1 matches at 12 bases. CDR3 length equals 16 residues. From germline, CDR1 is MNHNY and CDR2 SVGAGI (reference sequence). With 6 bases clipped from V and 4 bases from J, the junction kept 9 bases outside the gene matches. The CDR3 is CASRPGTGGGGTEAFF. The CDR3, as DNA: TGTGCCAGCAGGCCCGGGACAGGGGGCGGTGGCACTGAAGCTTTCTTT.

This chain uses TRBV7-6 with TRBJ2-1; 8 bases match TRBD1. CDR1 SGHVS and CDR2 FNYEAQ come from the germline V gene. V lost 4 bases and J lost 8; bases outside the gene matches: 10. This CDR3 spans 15 amino acids. The CDR3 region is CASSSTGQAVDEQFF. The CDR3 nucleotides read TGTGCCAGCAGCTCTACGGGACAGGCAGTGGATGAGCAGTTCTTC.

This clone was observed a single time. The chain couples TRBV5-4 to TRBJ1-1, with D unresolved. This CDR3 region has 15 residues. Deletions cut 4 bases from V and 0 bases from J, with 13 bases between. Germline CDR1 and CDR2: SGHNT and YYREEE (reference sequence). Here the CDR3 DNA reads TGTGCCAGCAGCCCGGGAGGCCTCATGAACACTGAAGCTTTCTTT. Protein: CASSPGGLMNTEAFF.

The chain has TRBV4-3 and TRBJ1-1; D unresolved. Germline V gene sequence: CDR1 LGHNA, CDR2 YSLEER. The CDR3 sequence is 16 residues long. The V end lost 0 bases, the J end lost 3 bases, and 14 bases lay between the germline ends. The CDR3 loop is CASSQEVGEEDTEAFF. The CDR3 nucleotides read TGCGCCAGCAGCCAAGAAGTCGGGGAGGAGGACACTGAAGCTTTCTTT.

This clone was seen a handful of times. The CDR3 here is CASSSRTGLDRYEQYF. As DNA, the CDR3 is TGTGCCAGCTCATCTCGAACCGGACTAGATCGTTACGAGCAGTACTTC. The chain recombines TRBV18 with TRBJ2-7, with TRBD2 identical over 7 bases. V was pared by 5 bases and J by 4 bases, with 14 bases of the junction left unmatched. Germline V gives CDR1 KGHSH, CDR2 LQKENI. The CDR3 extends over 16 amino acids.